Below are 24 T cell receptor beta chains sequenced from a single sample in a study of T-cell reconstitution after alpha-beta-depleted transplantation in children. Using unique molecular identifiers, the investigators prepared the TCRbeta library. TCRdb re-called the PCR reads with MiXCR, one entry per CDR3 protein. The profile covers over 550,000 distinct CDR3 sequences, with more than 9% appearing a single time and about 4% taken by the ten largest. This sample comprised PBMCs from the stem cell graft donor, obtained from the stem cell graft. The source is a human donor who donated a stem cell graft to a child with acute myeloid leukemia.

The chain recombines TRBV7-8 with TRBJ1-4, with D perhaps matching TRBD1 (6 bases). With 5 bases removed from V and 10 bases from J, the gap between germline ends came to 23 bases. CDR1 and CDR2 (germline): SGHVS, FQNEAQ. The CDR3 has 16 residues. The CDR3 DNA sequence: TGTGCCAGCAGCCCCCCCAGGGACACACCGGGAGGAAAACTGTTTTTT. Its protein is CASSPPRDTPGGKLFF.

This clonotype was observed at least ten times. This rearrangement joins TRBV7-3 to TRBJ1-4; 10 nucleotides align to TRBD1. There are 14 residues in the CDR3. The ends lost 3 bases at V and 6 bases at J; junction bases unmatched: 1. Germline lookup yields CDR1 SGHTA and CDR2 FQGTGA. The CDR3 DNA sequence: TGTGCCAGCAGCTTGGGGACAGGGGATGAAAAACTGTTTTTT. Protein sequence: CASSLGTGDEKLFF.

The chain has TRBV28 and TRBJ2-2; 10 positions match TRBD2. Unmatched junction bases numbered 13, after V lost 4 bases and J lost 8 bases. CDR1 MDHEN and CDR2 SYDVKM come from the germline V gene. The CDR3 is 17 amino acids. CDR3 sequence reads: CASSSPRVAGGRGELFF. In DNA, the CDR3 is TGTGCCAGCAGTTCACCTAGAGTAGCGGGAGGCAGAGGGGAGCTGTTTTTT.

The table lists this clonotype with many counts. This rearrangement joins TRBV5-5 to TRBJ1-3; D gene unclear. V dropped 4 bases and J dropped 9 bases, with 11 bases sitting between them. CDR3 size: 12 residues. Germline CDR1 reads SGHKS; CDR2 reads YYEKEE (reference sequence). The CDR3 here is CASSPLGATIYF. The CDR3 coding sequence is TGTGCCAGCAGCCCCCTCGGAGCCACCATATATTTT.

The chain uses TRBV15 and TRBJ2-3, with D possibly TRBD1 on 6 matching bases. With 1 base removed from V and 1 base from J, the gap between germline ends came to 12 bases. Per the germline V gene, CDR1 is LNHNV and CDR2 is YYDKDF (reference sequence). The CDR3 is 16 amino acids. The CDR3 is CATSRGGGGGTDTQYF. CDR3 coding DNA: TGTGCCACCAGCAGAGGTGGGGGCGGTGGCACAGATACGCAGTATTTT.

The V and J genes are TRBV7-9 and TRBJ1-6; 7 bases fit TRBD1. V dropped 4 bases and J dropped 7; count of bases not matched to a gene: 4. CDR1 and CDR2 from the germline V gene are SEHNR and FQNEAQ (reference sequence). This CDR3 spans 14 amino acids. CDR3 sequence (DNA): TGTGCCAGCAGCTCTACAGGGGAGAATTCACCCCTCCACTTT. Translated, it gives CASSSTGENSPLHF.

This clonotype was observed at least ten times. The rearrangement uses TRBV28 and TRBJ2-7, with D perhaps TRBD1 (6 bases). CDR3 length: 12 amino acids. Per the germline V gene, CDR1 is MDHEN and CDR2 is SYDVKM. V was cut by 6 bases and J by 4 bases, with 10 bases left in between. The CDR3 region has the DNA TGTGCCAGCAGACTACAGGGTTACGAGCAGTACTTC. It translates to CASRLQGYEQYF.

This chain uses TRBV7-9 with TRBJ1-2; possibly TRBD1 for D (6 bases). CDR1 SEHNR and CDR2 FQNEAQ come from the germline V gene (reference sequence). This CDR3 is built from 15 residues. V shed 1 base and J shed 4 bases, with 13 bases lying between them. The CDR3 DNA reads TGTGCCAGCAGCTTAGGGATTGGACAGAGCTATGGCTACACCTTC. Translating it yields CASSLGIGQSYGYTF. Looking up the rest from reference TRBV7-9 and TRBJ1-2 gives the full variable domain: DTGVSQNPRHKITKRGQNVTFRCDPISEHNRLYWYRQTLGQGPEFLTYFQNEAQLEKSRLLSDRFSAERPKGSFSTLEIQRTEQGDSAMYLCASSLGIGQSYGYTFGSGTRLTVV.

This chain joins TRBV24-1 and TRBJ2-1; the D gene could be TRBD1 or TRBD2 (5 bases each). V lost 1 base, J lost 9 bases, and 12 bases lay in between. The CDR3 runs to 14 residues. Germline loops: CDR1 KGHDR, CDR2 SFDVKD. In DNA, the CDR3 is TGTGCCACCAGTGATTTCCCGGGACGGAGTGAGCAGTTCTTC. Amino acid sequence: CATSDFPGRSEQFF.

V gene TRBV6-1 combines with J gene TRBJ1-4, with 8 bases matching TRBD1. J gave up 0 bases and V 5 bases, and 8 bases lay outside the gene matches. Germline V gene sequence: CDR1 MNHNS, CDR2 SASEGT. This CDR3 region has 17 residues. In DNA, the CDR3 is TGTGCCAGCAGTCCAGGGGGCCGGGGATCAACTAATGAAAAACTGTTTTTT. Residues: CASSPGGRGSTNEKLFF.

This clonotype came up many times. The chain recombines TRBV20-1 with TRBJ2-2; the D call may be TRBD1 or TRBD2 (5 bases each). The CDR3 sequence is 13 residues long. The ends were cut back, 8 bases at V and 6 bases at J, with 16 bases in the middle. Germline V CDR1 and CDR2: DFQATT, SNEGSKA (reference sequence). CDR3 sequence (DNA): TGCAGTCTACCGGGACCCACCTCCGGGGAGCTGTTTTTT. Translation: CSLPGPTSGELFF.

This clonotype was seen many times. For the CDR3, the DNA is TGTGCCAGCAGCCCAGCAGTAAGTGGGAGCACAGATACGCAGTATTTT. Translating gives CASSPAVSGSTDTQYF. The chain uses TRBV9 and TRBJ2-3; no reliable D call. In germline, CDR1 is SGDLS, CDR2 YYNGEE. Trimming shortened V by 4 bases and J by 0 bases, and 15 bases separated the two germline ends. The CDR3 is 16 amino acids.

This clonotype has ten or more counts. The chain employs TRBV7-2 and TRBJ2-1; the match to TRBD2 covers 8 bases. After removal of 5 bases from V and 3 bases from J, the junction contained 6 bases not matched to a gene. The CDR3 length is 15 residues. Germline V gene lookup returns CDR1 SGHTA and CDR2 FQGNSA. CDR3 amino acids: CASSGLAGSYNEQFF. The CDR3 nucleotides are TGTGCCAGCAGCGGATTAGCGGGAAGCTACAATGAGCAGTTCTTC.

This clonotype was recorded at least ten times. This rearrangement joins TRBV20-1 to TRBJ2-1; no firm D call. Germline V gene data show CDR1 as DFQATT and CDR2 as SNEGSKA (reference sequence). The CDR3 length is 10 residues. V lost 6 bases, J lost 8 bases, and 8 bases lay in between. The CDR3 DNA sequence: TGCAGTGCCTGGGCCGATGAGCAGTTCTTC. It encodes CSAWADEQFF.

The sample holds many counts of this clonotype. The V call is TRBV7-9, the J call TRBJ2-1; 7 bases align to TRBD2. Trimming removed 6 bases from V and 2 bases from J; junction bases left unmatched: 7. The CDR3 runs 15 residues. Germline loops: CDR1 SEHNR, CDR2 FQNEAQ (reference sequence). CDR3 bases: TGTGCCAGCAGTATTGGCCTAGCGGCCTACAATGAGCAGTTCTTC. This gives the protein CASSIGLAAYNEQFF.

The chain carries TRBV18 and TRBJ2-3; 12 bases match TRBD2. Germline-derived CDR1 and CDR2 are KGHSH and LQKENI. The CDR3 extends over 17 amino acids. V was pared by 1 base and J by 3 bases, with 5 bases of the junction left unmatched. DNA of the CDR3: TGTGCCAGCTCACCACTCGGACTAGCGGGGTGGACAGATACGCAGTATTTT. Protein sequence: CASSPLGLAGWTDTQYF.

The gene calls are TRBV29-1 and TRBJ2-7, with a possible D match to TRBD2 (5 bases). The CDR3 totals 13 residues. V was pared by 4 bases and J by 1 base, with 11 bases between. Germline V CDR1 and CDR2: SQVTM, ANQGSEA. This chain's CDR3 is CSVVRDRSYEQYF. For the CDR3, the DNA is TGCAGCGTTGTCCGGGATCGGTCCTACGAGCAGTACTTC.

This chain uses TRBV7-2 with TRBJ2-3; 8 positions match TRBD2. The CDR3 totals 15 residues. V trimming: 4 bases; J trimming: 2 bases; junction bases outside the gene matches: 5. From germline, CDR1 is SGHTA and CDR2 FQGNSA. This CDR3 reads CASSSSGSITDTQYF. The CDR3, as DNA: TGTGCCAGCAGCTCCAGCGGGAGTATCACAGATACGCAGTATTTT.

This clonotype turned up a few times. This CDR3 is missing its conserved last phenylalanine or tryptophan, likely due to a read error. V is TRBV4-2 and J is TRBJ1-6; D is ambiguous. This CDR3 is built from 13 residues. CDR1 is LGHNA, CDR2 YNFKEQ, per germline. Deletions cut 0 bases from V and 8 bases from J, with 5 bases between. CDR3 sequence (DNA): TGTGCCAGCAGCCAAGATATGTATTCACCCCTCCACTCT. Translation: CASSQDMYSPLHS.

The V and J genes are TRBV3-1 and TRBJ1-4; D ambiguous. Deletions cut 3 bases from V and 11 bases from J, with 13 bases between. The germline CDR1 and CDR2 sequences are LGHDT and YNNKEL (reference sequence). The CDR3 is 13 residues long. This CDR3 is CASSQAGPSKLFF. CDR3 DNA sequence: TGTGCCAGCAGCCAGGCAGGCCCTTCTAAACTGTTTTTT.

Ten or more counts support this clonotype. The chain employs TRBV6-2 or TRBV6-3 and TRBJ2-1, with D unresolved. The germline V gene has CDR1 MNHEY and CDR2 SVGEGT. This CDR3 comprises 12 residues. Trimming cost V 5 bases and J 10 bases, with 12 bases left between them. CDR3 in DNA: TGTGCCAGCAGTGCCAACGTGGCGGAGCAGTTCTTC. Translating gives CASSANVAEQFF.

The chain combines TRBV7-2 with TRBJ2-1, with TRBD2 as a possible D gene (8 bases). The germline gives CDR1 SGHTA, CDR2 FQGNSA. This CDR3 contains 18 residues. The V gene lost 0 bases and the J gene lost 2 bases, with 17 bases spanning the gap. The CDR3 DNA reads TGTGCCAGCAGCTTAGCAGCGGGGGTCGGGACAGCCTACAATGAGCAGTTCTTC. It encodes CASSLAAGVGTAYNEQFF.

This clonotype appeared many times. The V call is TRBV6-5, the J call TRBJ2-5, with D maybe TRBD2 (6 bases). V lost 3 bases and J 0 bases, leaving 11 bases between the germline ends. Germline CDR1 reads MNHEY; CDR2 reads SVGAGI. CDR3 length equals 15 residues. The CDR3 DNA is TGTGCCAGCAGTTATAAATTAGCGGACCAAGAGACCCAGTACTTC. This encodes CASSYKLADQETQYF.

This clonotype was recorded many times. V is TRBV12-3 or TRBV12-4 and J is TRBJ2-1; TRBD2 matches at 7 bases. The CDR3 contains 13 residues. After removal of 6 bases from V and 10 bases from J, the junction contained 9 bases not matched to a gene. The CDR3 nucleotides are TGTGCCAGCAGATCCGGGACTAACGGAGAGCAGTTCTTC. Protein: CASRSGTNGEQFF.